These 26 T cell receptor beta chains were all obtained from the same sample, sequenced in a study of blood T cell repertoires in COVID-19. Only in-frame clones appear in the TCRdb table, and some are missing; sequencing was by immunoSEQ multiplex PCR. Among about 520,000 clones listed, 75% to 90% were seen once. Sequencing input: peripheral blood. The receptors originated from a human donor in a cohort sampled during active COVID-19.

The rearrangement links TRBV10-3 to TRBJ2-7, with D unclear. The CDR3 is made up of 12 amino acids. The V gene's germline CDR1 is ENHRY and CDR2 SYGVKD. V lost 7 bases and J 2 bases, leaving 9 bases between the germline ends. The CDR3, as DNA: TGTGCCATCATTACAGATCCCTACGAGCAGTACTTC. Translating gives CAIITDPYEQYF.

V gene TRBV11-2 combines with J gene TRBJ2-1, with 8 bases that match TRBD1. Germline V gene lookup returns CDR1 SGHAT and CDR2 FQNNGV. V lost 3 bases and J lost 4; bases outside the gene matches: 5. CDR3 length equals 15 residues. CDR3 protein: CASSLIRDRYNEQFF. CDR3 coding DNA: TGTGCCAGCAGCTTGATTCGGGACAGGTACAATGAGCAGTTCTTC.

The chain recombines TRBV6-1 with TRBJ2-1; 9 bases map to TRBD2. This CDR3 is built from 15 residues. Germline V lookup: CDR1 MNHNS, CDR2 SASEGT. J lost 3 bases, V lost 2 bases, and 2 bases had no gene match. Here the CDR3 DNA reads TGTGCCAGCAGTGAACTACTAGCGGGCTACAATGAGCAGTTCTTC. Residues: CASSELLAGYNEQFF.

The chain links TRBV6-6 to TRBJ2-5; a possible D gene is TRBD2 (5 bases). CDR1 and CDR2 from the germline V gene are MNHNY and SVGAGI (reference sequence). This CDR3 has 14 residues. Trimming pared 3 bases from V and 4 bases from J, leaving 12 bases between. The CDR3 loop is CASSYWSGGETQYF. The DNA of the CDR3 is TGTGCCAGCAGTTATTGGTCCGGAGGAGAGACCCAGTACTTC.

This clone has more than one count but fewer than ten. The chain combines TRBV19 with TRBJ2-2, with a possible D match to TRBD1 (6 bases). The germline V and J ends were trimmed by 3 bases and 4 bases, with 9 bases remaining between them. Germline CDR1 LNHDA, CDR2 SQIVND (reference sequence). The CDR3 sequence is 14 residues long. CDR3 bases: TGTGCCAGTAGTATCTCAGGGGTCACCGGGGAGCTGTTTTTT. Translated: CASSISGVTGELFF.

This chain connects TRBV5-4 to TRBJ1-3; perhaps TRBD1 as D (5 bases). Germline loops: CDR1 SGHNT, CDR2 YYREEE (reference sequence). The V and J ends lost 0 bases and 1 base respectively, with 8 bases between them. This CDR3 region has 15 residues. The CDR3 is CASSLDSGSGNTIYF. CDR3 nucleotide sequence: TGTGCCAGCAGCTTGGATTCAGGGTCTGGAAACACCATATATTTT. Together with reference TRBV5-4 and TRBJ1-3, the CDR3 gives the full variable domain: ETGVTQSPTHLIKTRGQQVTLRCSSQSGHNTVSWYQQALGQGPQFIFQYYREEENGRGNFPPRFSGLQFPNYSSELNVNALELDDSALYLCASSLDSGSGNTIYFGEGSWLTVV.

The rearrangement joins TRBV5-4 to TRBJ2-1, with 11 bases identical to TRBD2. Germline trimming cut 7 bases from V and 4 bases from J; bases unmatched to any gene: 4. The CDR3 is 14 residues long. Per germline, CDR1 SGHNT and CDR2 YYREEE (reference sequence). The CDR3 nucleotides read TGTGCCAGCTTTGGGACTAGCGGATACAATGAGCAGTTCTTC. It yields the protein CASFGTSGYNEQFF. The full variable domain, completed using reference TRBV5-4 and TRBJ2-1, is ETGVTQSPTHLIKTRGQQVTLRCSSQSGHNTVSWYQQALGQGPQFIFQYYREEENGRGNFPPRFSGLQFPNYSSELNVNALELDDSALYLCASFGTSGYNEQFFGPGTRLTVL.

The rearrangement joins TRBV7-2 to TRBJ2-3; D is possibly TRBD1 (6 bases). The CDR3 spans 13 residues. Deletions cut 5 bases from V and 5 bases from J, with 11 bases between. The germline V gene encodes CDR1 SGHTA and CDR2 FQGNSA. DNA of the CDR3: TGTGCCAGCAGCCCACAACAGGGAGATACGCAGTATTTT. It specifies CASSPQQGDTQYF.

The genes are TRBV19 and TRBJ2-3, with 10 bases fitting TRBD2. Germline CDR1 reads LNHDA; CDR2 reads SQIVND (reference sequence). The V and J ends lost 3 bases and 1 base, in that order; junction bases with no gene match: 4. CDR3 length: 16 amino acids. The CDR3 region has the DNA TGTGCCAGTAGTATTCGCCTAGCGGGGGGCACAGATACGCAGTATTTT. It encodes CASSIRLAGGTDTQYF.

This chain links TRBV28 with TRBJ2-3, with a possible D match to TRBD2 (5 bases). From germline, CDR1 is MDHEN and CDR2 SYDVKM. V lost 7 bases and J lost 0, with 14 bases in between. The CDR3 is 15 amino acids. The CDR3 region is CASIHYRGSTDTQYF. The CDR3 DNA is TGTGCCAGCATCCACTACCGGGGTAGCACAGATACGCAGTATTTT. The whole variable domain, remainder taken from reference TRBV28 and TRBJ2-3, is DVKVTQSSRYLVKRTGEKVFLECVQDMDHENMFWYRQDPGLGLRLIYFSYDVKMKEKGDIPEGYSVSREKKERFSLILESASTNQTSMYLCASIHYRGSTDTQYFGPGTRLTVL.

V is TRBV10-1 and J is TRBJ2-7; 11 nucleotides agree with TRBD1. Germline V CDR1 and CDR2: WNHNN, SYGVQD (reference sequence). The V segment lost 7 bases and the J segment 1 base; nucleotides outside the gene matches: 6. CDR3 length equals 15 residues. The DNA of the CDR3 is TGCGCCAGCAAAATCCGGGACAGGGGGTCCTACGAGCAGTACTTC. This encodes CASKIRDRGSYEQYF.

CDR3 loop: CASREGASNQPQHF. CDR3 DNA: TGTGCCAGCAGAGAGGGGGCAAGCAATCAGCCCCAGCATTTT. The V call is TRBV5-5, the J call TRBJ1-5, with 7 bases fitting TRBD1. Trimming cost V 5 bases and J 1 base; bases outside gene matches: 3. The CDR3 is 14 residues long. From germline, CDR1 is SGHKS and CDR2 YYEKEE (reference sequence).

The rearrangement links TRBV28 to TRBJ2-4; 9 bases are shared with TRBD1. Germline V CDR1 and CDR2: MDHEN, SYDVKM. The length of the CDR3 is 13 residues. J was trimmed by 8 bases and V by 6 bases; bases with no gene match: 5. The CDR3 spells CASRGTGSDIQYF. CDR3 coding DNA: TGTGCCAGCAGAGGGACAGGGTCGGACATTCAGTACTTC.

The count of this clone is one. V gene TRBV7-9 combines with J gene TRBJ2-1, with a weak D call TRBD2 (6 bases). The CDR3 spans 17 residues. CDR1 is SEHNR and CDR2 is FQNEAQ in the germline V gene (reference sequence). V was pared by 7 bases and J by 0 bases, with 19 bases between. The CDR3, as DNA: TGTGCCAGCACCCTAGCGCGAGGAAGGAGCTCCTACAATGAGCAGTTCTTC. This gives the protein CASTLARGRSSYNEQFF.

The chain couples TRBV9 to TRBJ2-1, with 11 bases that match TRBD2. V shed 3 bases, J shed 4 bases, and the junction held 6 bases outside the gene matches. Germline values: CDR1 SGDLS, CDR2 YYNGEE. The CDR3 covers 16 residues. The DNA of the CDR3 is TGTGCCAGCAGCGAGGAGGGACTAGCGGTATACAATGAGCAGTTCTTC. It encodes CASSEEGLAVYNEQFF.

The chain joins TRBV28 to TRBJ1-2, with 8 bases aligning to TRBD1. Per the germline V gene, CDR1 is MDHEN and CDR2 is SYDVKM. The CDR3 covers 15 residues. J gave up 2 bases and V 2 bases, and 4 bases lay outside the gene matches. CDR3 sequence: CASSLGQGGNYGYTF. CDR3 nucleotides: TGTGCCAGCAGTTTAGGACAGGGTGGGAACTATGGCTACACCTTC.

The V call is TRBV20-1, the J call TRBJ2-7; 10 nucleotides match TRBD1. V dropped 3 bases and J dropped 6; count of bases not matched to a gene: 8. The CDR3 extends over 14 amino acids. The germline V gene has CDR1 DFQATT and CDR2 SNEGSKA (reference sequence). CDR3 bases: TGCAGTGCTAGTACCGGGACAGGGGCCCGCGAGCAGTACTTC. It codes for CSASTGTGAREQYF.

V usage is TRBV20-1 and J usage is TRBJ2-7; 8 bases are a match to TRBD1. V dropped 3 bases and J dropped 6; count of bases not matched to a gene: 13. The CDR3 length is 15 residues. Germline V gives CDR1 DFQATT, CDR2 SNEGSKA (reference sequence). The CDR3, as DNA: TGCAGTGCTAGTTTTTCCGCAGGGGGCTGGAGCGAGCAGTACTTC. This gives the protein CSASFSAGGWSEQYF.

This clone was detected once. The chain employs TRBV11-2 and TRBJ1-1; 7 positions agree with TRBD1. Looked up from germline, CDR1 is SGHAT and CDR2 is FQNNGV. The V gene end was trimmed by 7 bases and the J gene end by 5 bases; junction bases not matched to a gene: 13. The CDR3 sequence is 15 residues long. The CDR3 is CASTDRVLVGTEAFF. CDR3 nucleotide sequence: TGTGCCAGCACCGACAGGGTTCTAGTGGGGACTGAAGCTTTCTTT. Supplemented by reference TRBV11-2 and TRBJ1-1, the full variable domain reads EAGVAQSPRYKIIEKRQSVAFWCNPISGHATLYWYQQILGQGPKLLIQFQNNGVVDDSQLPKDRFSAERLKGVDSTLKIQPAKLEDSAVYLCASTDRVLVGTEAFFGQGTRLTVV.

The CDR3 DNA reads TGTGCCAGCAGCGATGACGGACTAGCGGTGAACACCGGGGAGCTGTTTTTT. Amino acids: CASSDDGLAVNTGELFF. This sequence joins TRBV9 and TRBJ2-2, with TRBD2 matching over 10 bases. From germline, CDR1 is SGDLS and CDR2 YYNGEE. The junction had 6 bases not matched to a gene; V was cut back by 3 bases and J by 1 base. The CDR3 is made up of 17 amino acids.

The chain uses TRBV12-5 and TRBJ1-2; 9 positions agree with TRBD1. The junction had 14 bases not matched to a gene; V was cut back by 4 bases and J by 2 bases. Per the germline V gene, CDR1 is LGHNT and CDR2 is FRNRAP. The CDR3 extends over 18 amino acids. CDR3 amino acids: CASGSNRDRVHSNYGYTF. The CDR3 DNA is TGTGCTAGTGGTTCGAACCGGGACAGGGTTCATTCCAACTATGGCTACACCTTC.

This chain uses TRBV28 with TRBJ2-7; perhaps TRBD2 as D (7 bases). Between the trimmed V and J ends, which lost 3 bases and 7 bases, there was a span of 16 bases. This CDR3 region has 14 residues. Germline V lookup: CDR1 MDHEN, CDR2 SYDVKM. The CDR3 DNA reads as TGTGCCAGCAGTTTTGGAGGGGGGGTAGGAGAGCAGTACTTC. Amino acids: CASSFGGGVGEQYF.

The chain uses TRBV4-1 and TRBJ1-1; the match to TRBD1 covers 10 bases. V gave up 0 bases and J gave up 5 bases; unmatched junction bases: 6. The CDR3 runs 16 residues. Germline V CDR1 and CDR2: MGHRA, YSYEKL. The CDR3, as DNA: TGCGCCAGCAGCCAAGATCCGGGACAGGGGCAAACTGAAGCTTTCTTT. Translation gives CASSQDPGQGQTEAFF.

The chain recombines TRBV18 with TRBJ2-1; 8 bases map to TRBD2. This CDR3 is 16 amino acids long. The V segment lost 0 bases and the J segment 9 bases; nucleotides outside the gene matches: 10. Germline CDR1 KGHSH, CDR2 LQKENI. CDR3 DNA: TGTGCCAGCTCACCACCCAGCGGGAGAGGGGTGGGTGAGCAGTTCTTC. It specifies CASSPPSGRGVGEQFF.

The chain has TRBV28 and TRBJ2-1; TRBD2 agrees at 13 bases. The CDR3 length is 15 residues. Trimming removed 8 bases from V and 9 bases from J; junction bases left unmatched: 10. Germline CDR1 is MDHEN and CDR2 is SYDVKM. The CDR3 reads CASDRGTSGRGEQFF. The DNA for the CDR3 is TGTGCCAGCGACAGGGGTACTAGCGGGAGGGGTGAGCAGTTCTTC.

CDR3 amino acids: CATKGLAGGAYEQYF. The CDR3 DNA is TGTGCCACCAAGGGACTAGCGGGAGGGGCATACGAGCAGTACTTC. The J gene is TRBJ2-7, the V gene TRBV25-1; TRBD2 matches at 16 bases. The CDR3 has 15 residues. The trim removed 10 bases at V and 4 bases at J, leaving 7 bases unmatched. Germline-derived CDR1 and CDR2 are MGHDK and SYGVNS.